The 13 T cell receptor beta chains given below trace back to one sample, sequenced in a study of blood T cell repertoires in COVID-19. Clones were sequenced by immunoSEQ multiplex PCR, and TCRdb holds only the in-frame ones, with some missing. The sample lists 200,000 to 250,000 clones, around three quarters occurring once. The specimen sequenced was peripheral blood. These receptors were taken from a woman in her 70s with acute or convalescent COVID-19.

The V call is TRBV27, the J call TRBJ1-5; a possible D gene is TRBD1 (6 bases). V lost 5 bases, J lost 5 bases, and 13 bases lay in between. Looked up from germline, CDR1 is MNHEY and CDR2 is SMNVEV (reference sequence). The CDR3 contains 14 residues. This CDR3 reads CASSEQGLYQPQHF. CDR3 bases: TGTGCCAGCAGTGAGCAGGGGCTTTATCAGCCCCAGCATTTT.

This clone was found many times. The chain carries TRBV4-1 and TRBJ1-1; D not resolved. CDR1 and CDR2 from the germline V gene are MGHRA and YSYEKL. V lost 1 base, J lost 2 bases, and 5 bases lay in between. CDR3 size: 13 residues. The CDR3 coding sequence is TGCGCCAGCAGCCAAGTCCGTAACACTGAAGCTTTCTTT. Its translation is CASSQVRNTEAFF.

This chain joins TRBV7-2 and TRBJ1-4, with 11 bases matching TRBD1. Germline-derived CDR1 and CDR2 are SGHTA and FQGNSA. The CDR3 has 15 amino acids. With V trimmed by 4 bases and J by 7 bases, 5 bases remained unmatched. CDR3 region: CASSWSGTGGEKLFF. DNA for the CDR3: TGTGCCAGCAGCTGGTCCGGGACAGGGGGTGAAAAACTGTTTTTT.

The chain joins TRBV9 to TRBJ2-1, with 10 bases fitting TRBD2. This CDR3 region has 15 residues. Germline loops: CDR1 SGDLS, CDR2 YYNGEE. After removal of 3 bases from V and 4 bases from J, the junction contained 4 bases not matched to a gene. Here the CDR3 reads CASSGSSGSYNEQFF. CDR3 nucleotides: TGTGCCAGCAGCGGATCTAGCGGGAGTTACAATGAGCAGTTCTTC. Complete variable domain (other parts from reference TRBV9 and TRBJ2-1): DSGVTQTPKHLITATGQRVTLRCSPRSGDLSVYWYQQSLDQGLQFLIQYYNGEERAKGNILERFSAQQFPDLHSELNLSSLELGDSALYFCASSGSSGSYNEQFFGPGTRLTVL.

This clone was seen more than once but under ten times. The chain employs TRBV5-6 and TRBJ2-1, with TRBD1 identical over 8 bases. CDR3 size: 15 residues. The germline gives CDR1 SGHDT, CDR2 YYEEEE. Losses at the gene ends were 1 base for V and 8 bases for J; bases not matched to a gene: 8. The CDR3 spells CASSLTGQGWDEQFF. CDR3 bases: TGTGCCAGCAGCTTGACCGGACAGGGATGGGATGAGCAGTTCTTC. Combining the CDR3 with reference TRBV5-6 and TRBJ2-1 gives the whole variable domain DAGVTQSPTHLIKTRGQQVTLRCSPKSGHDTVSWYQQALGQGPQFIFQYYEEEERQRGNFPDRFSGHQFPNYSSELNVNALLLGDSALYLCASSLTGQGWDEQFFGPGTRLTVL.

V usage is TRBV2 and J usage is TRBJ2-3; D call uncertain. Trimming cost V 6 bases and J 1 base, with 14 bases left between them. CDR3 length: 15 residues. The germline CDR1 and CDR2 sequences are SNHLY and FYNNEI. The CDR3 DNA is TGTGCCAGCAGCCCAGAAAGCGTCGGCACAGATACGCAGTATTTT. Protein sequence: CASSPESVGTDTQYF.

The rearrangement links TRBV7-2 to TRBJ1-2; TRBD1 matches at 7 bases. Looked up from germline, CDR1 is SGHTA and CDR2 is FQGNSA. The V gene end was trimmed by 5 bases and the J gene end by 13 bases; junction bases not matched to a gene: 7. The CDR3 totals 11 residues. The CDR3 coding sequence is TGTGCCAGCAGCGGAGACAGGGATCTCACCTTC. This encodes CASSGDRDLTF.

V usage is TRBV5-1 and J usage is TRBJ1-2; maybe TRBD1 (5 bases). The CDR3 runs 15 residues. The V end lost 6 bases, the J end lost 4 bases, and 19 bases lay between the germline ends. Germline V gives CDR1 SGHRS, CDR2 YFSETQ. The CDR3 loop is CASTKDIFSFYGYTF. The CDR3 DNA reads TGCGCCAGCACTAAGGACATCTTTTCTTTCTATGGCTACACCTTC.

The chain uses TRBV2 and TRBJ2-7; possible D gene TRBD1, 6 bases. The CDR3 spans 15 residues. Between the trimmed V and J ends, which lost 1 base and 0 bases, there was a span of 10 bases. From germline, CDR1 is SNHLY and CDR2 FYNNEI. DNA of the CDR3: TGTGCCAGCAGTGAAGTAACAGGGACCTCCTACGAGCAGTACTTC. Encoded protein: CASSEVTGTSYEQYF.

The chain has TRBV11-1 and TRBJ2-7; TRBD2 matches 8 bases. The V and J ends lost 2 bases and 2 bases, in that order; junction bases with no gene match: 5. CDR1 SGHAT and CDR2 FQDESV come from the germline V gene (reference sequence). The CDR3 has 15 amino acids. This chain's CDR3 is CASSLSRGLAYEQYF. The CDR3 DNA follows: TGTGCCAGCAGCTTAAGTCGGGGACTAGCCTACGAGCAGTACTTC.

This chain uses TRBV6-5 with TRBJ1-2, with a tentative D call TRBD1 (5 bases). Germline values: CDR1 MNHEY, CDR2 SVGAGI. With 6 bases removed from V and 7 bases from J, the gap between germline ends came to 18 bases. The CDR3 has 14 amino acids. CDR3 residues: CASSDSTPMGGYTF. CDR3 nucleotide sequence: TGTGCCAGCAGCGACAGTACCCCGATGGGTGGCTACACCTTC.

V is TRBV4-1 and J is TRBJ2-3; no clear D gene. The germline gives CDR1 MGHRA, CDR2 YSYEKL. This CDR3 region has 15 residues. Trimming removed 2 bases at V and 0 bases at J, with 9 bases between. CDR3 sequence: CASSQYGASTDTQYF. The CDR3 nucleotides read TGCGCCAGCAGCCAATACGGAGCTAGCACAGATACGCAGTATTTT.

J is TRBJ1-5 and V is TRBV5-6; 7 nucleotides match TRBD1. Trimming removed 5 bases from V and 7 bases from J; junction bases left unmatched: 12. From germline, CDR1 is SGHDT and CDR2 YYEEEE. CDR3 length equals 15 residues. CDR3 protein: CASSSGQRRGQPQHF. The CDR3 DNA reads as TGTGCCAGCAGTTCGGGACAGCGAAGGGGGCAGCCCCAGCATTTT.